This TCR beta chain was identified during a study of Ad26.COV2.S vaccination and SARS-CoV-2 variants. Study-wide findings and caveats: Whether participants received vaccine or placebo, their non-spike TCR breadth was similar. Placebo recipients had lower spike-specific TCR breadth than vaccine recipients. Breadth, reportedly substantial, characterized the spike-specific CD8+ and CD4+ T cell responses after vaccination.

About this clone: Its antigen is not known.

Profiled with immunoSEQ multiplex PCR; TCRdb holds only in-frame clones, not every one. Among nearly 95,000 clones listed, roughly 85% were seen once. Germline CDR1 is MNHEY and CDR2 is SVGAGI. With 4 bases removed from V and 4 bases from J, the gap between germline ends came to 11 bases. The CDR3 is made up of 13 amino acids. The rearrangement uses TRBV6-5 and TRBJ2-7; TRBD1 might be the D (5 bases). The sample was peripheral blood, taken after recovery from COVID-19. The sequence was collected from a human donor who had recovered from COVID-19. The CDR3 DNA sequence: TGTGCCAGCAGTTCCGTCCAGGGTTACGAGCAGTACTTC. Translation: CASSSVQGYEQYF.